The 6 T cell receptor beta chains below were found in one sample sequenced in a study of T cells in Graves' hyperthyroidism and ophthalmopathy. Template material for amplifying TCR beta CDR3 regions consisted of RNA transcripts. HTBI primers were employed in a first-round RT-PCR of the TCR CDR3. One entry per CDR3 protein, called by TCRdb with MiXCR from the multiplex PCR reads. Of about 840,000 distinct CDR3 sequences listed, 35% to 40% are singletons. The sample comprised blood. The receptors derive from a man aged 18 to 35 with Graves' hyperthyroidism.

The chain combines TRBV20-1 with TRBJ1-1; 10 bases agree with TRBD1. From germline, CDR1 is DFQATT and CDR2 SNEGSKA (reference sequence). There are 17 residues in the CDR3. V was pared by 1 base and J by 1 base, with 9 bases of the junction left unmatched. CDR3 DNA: TGCAGTGCTAGAGGCCTACGACAGGGGGCTCCGAACACTGAAGCTTTCTTT. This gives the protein CSARGLRQGAPNTEAFF.

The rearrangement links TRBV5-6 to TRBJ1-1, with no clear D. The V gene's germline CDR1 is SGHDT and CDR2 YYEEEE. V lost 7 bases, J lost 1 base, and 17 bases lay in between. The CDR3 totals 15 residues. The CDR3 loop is CASSPSSRENTEAFF. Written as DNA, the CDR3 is TGTGCCAGCTCACCATCCAGCAGAGAGAACACTGAAGCTTTCTTT.

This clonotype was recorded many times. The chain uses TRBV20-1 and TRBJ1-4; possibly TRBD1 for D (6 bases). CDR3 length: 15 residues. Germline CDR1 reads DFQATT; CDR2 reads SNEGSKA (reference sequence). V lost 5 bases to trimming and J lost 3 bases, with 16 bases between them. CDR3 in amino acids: CSAARLGAANEKLFF. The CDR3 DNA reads TGCAGTGCTGCTCGACTGGGGGCTGCTAATGAAAAACTGTTTTTT.

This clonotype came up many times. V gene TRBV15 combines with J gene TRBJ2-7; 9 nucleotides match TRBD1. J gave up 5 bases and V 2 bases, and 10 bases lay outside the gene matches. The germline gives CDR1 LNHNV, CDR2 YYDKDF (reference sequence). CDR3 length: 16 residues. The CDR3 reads CATSRSEGQGRHEQYF. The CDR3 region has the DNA TGTGCCACCAGCAGATCCGAGGGACAGGGTCGGCACGAGCAGTACTTC.

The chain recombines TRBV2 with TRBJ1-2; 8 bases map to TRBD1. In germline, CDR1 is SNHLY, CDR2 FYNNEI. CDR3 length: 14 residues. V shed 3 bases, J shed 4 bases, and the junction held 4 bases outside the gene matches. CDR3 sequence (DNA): TGTGCCAGCAGTGACGGGACAGGAAGCTATGGCTACACCTTC. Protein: CASSDGTGSYGYTF.

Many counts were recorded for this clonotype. This CDR3 reads CASSLDSGGGTEAFF. CDR3 nucleotide sequence: TGTGCCAGCAGCTTAGATTCGGGTGGGGGCACTGAAGCTTTCTTT. J is TRBJ1-1 and V is TRBV7-6; a weak D match, TRBD1 (5 bases). V shed 1 base and J shed 4 bases, with 13 bases lying between them. Germline V lookup: CDR1 SGHVS, CDR2 FNYEAQ. CDR3 length: 15 residues.